Each of the 29 T cell receptor beta chains below was sequenced from the same sample in a study of blood T cells in healthy people across ages. Combining a sample-barcoded 5' primer with a J-beta primer mix, a second PCR ran for roughly 6 to 11 cycles. Each CDR3 protein gets one entry after TCRdb re-called the 5' RACE reads with MiXCR. The table records under 2 million distinct CDR3 sequences, around 35% of them present only once. Sequenced sample: blood. These receptors were obtained from a woman in her twenties or thirties in good health.

This clonotype was counted at least ten times. The chain combines TRBV4-1 with TRBJ2-3, with D maybe TRBD2 (6 bases). Germline V gene sequence: CDR1 MGHRA, CDR2 YSYEKL. The CDR3 totals 15 residues. Trimming took off 2 bases at V and 4 bases at J, with 13 bases between the two ends. The CDR3 coding sequence is TGCGCCAGCAGCCAACCCGGGACTCGGGCAGATACGCAGTATTTT. As protein: CASSQPGTRADTQYF.

J is TRBJ1-1 and V is TRBV4-2, with D unresolved. Trimming took 3 bases from V and 5 from J, leaving 10 bases between them. Per the germline V gene, CDR1 is LGHNA and CDR2 is YNFKEQ. The CDR3 length is 13 residues. In nucleotides, the CDR3 is TGTGCCAGCAGCCAGGGGATTGGGACTGAAGCTTTCTTT. Its protein is CASSQGIGTEAFF.

The chain links TRBV20-1 to TRBJ2-1; no firm D call. Trimming stripped 6 bases from V and 4 bases from J, with 16 bases between. Germline V gives CDR1 DFQATT, CDR2 SNEGSKA (reference sequence). This CDR3 contains 14 residues. CDR3 coding DNA: TGCAGTGCCACGTACTTGGACCAGTACAATGAGCAGTTCTTC. Translating it yields CSATYLDQYNEQFF.

This clonotype was seen just once. This chain links TRBV20-1 with TRBJ2-3; perhaps TRBD1 as D (5 bases). This CDR3 comprises 17 residues. The germline V and J ends were trimmed by 0 bases and 6 bases, with 22 bases remaining between them. Germline V gives CDR1 DFQATT, CDR2 SNEGSKA (reference sequence). The CDR3 reads CSARDRDNRWAGDTQYF. In DNA, the CDR3 is TGCAGTGCTAGAGATCGAGATAACAGGTGGGCAGGGGATACGCAGTATTTT.

CDR3: CASSLADWLSGGEQFF. CDR3 nucleotides: TGTGCCAGCAGCTTAGCGGATTGGTTATCGGGTGGTGAGCAGTTCTTC. The chain joins TRBV7-9 to TRBJ2-1; D unresolved. V dropped 0 bases and J dropped 9 bases, with 18 bases sitting between them. This CDR3 region has 16 residues. Germline CDR1 and CDR2: SEHNR and FQNEAQ (reference sequence).

The chain's CDR3 is CASSPKGAGMVVTQYF. In DNA, the CDR3 is TGCGCCAGCAGCCCGAAGGGGGCCGGAATGGTGGTCACGCAGTATTTT. The rearrangement links TRBV4-1 to TRBJ2-3, with 7 bases matching TRBD1. This CDR3 has 16 amino acids. V was pared by 4 bases and J by 9 bases, with 16 bases of the junction left unmatched. Germline V gene data show CDR1 as MGHRA and CDR2 as YSYEKL.

The chain joins TRBV7-3 to TRBJ1-6; 10 bases are a match to TRBD1. Germline CDR1 reads SGHTA; CDR2 reads FQGTGA. Losses at the gene ends were 5 bases for V and 5 bases for J; bases not matched to a gene: 3. The CDR3 sequence is 15 residues long. CDR3 bases: TGTGCCAGCAGCCAGACAGGGGGCAATAATTCACCCCTCCACTTT. Its translation: CASSQTGGNNSPLHF. The complete variable domain, with remaining parts taken from reference TRBV7-3 and TRBJ1-6, reads GAGVSQTPSNKVTEKGKYVELRCDPISGHTALYWYRQSLGQGPEFLIYFQGTGAADDSGLPNDRFFAVRPEGSVSTLKIQRTERGDSAVYLCASSQTGGNNSPLHFGNGTRLTVT.

The rearrangement uses TRBV20-1 and TRBJ1-2; D gene unclear. CDR1 DFQATT and CDR2 SNEGSKA come from the germline V gene (reference sequence). V lost 4 bases to trimming and J lost 4 bases, with 7 bases between them. The CDR3 consists of 11 residues. The CDR3 nucleotides read TGCAGTGCTACCCGGGCCTATGGCTACACCTTC. Translated: CSATRAYGYTF.

The chain links TRBV27 to TRBJ2-5, with 11 bases matching TRBD2. The CDR3 has 20 amino acids. Germline lookup yields CDR1 MNHEY and CDR2 SMNVEV (reference sequence). V lost 7 bases and J lost 1; bases outside the gene matches: 20. The CDR3 spells CASNSLLKTSGELLQETQYF. The CDR3 DNA reads TGTGCCAGCAATTCGCTCCTAAAGACTAGCGGGGAGCTCCTCCAAGAGACCCAGTACTTC.

The count of this clonotype is one. The chain carries TRBV9 and TRBJ1-2; D perhaps matches TRBD1 (6 bases). The CDR3 is made up of 14 amino acids. V was cut by 4 bases and J by 7 bases, with 17 bases left in between. Germline CDR1 is SGDLS and CDR2 is YYNGEE. Here the CDR3 DNA reads TGTGCCAGCAGCCCCCGACAGGCCGCGGGTGGCTACACCTTC. The encoded protein is CASSPRQAAGGYTF.

This clonotype was counted many times. The chain has TRBV20-1 and TRBJ2-3, with D perhaps matching TRBD1 or TRBD2 (5 bases each). V was cut by 3 bases and J by 6 bases, with 13 bases left in between. The CDR3 totals 13 residues. Germline lookup yields CDR1 DFQATT and CDR2 SNEGSKA (reference sequence). The CDR3 coding sequence is TGCAGTGCTAGGCCCGGGACGGCGGATACGCAGTATTTT. This gives the protein CSARPGTADTQYF.

Comment on this clonotype: The junction shows a germline mismatch at one end, possibly a read error. CDR3 protein: CTSSGHKGRNQPQHF. CDR3 bases: TGCACCAGCAGCGGGCATAAGGGGCGGAATCAGCCCCAGCATTTT. The V and J genes are TRBV4-1 and TRBJ1-5, with D perhaps matching TRBD1 (5 bases). The CDR3 is 15 residues long. Germline loops: CDR1 MGHRA, CDR2 YSYEKL.

The J gene is TRBJ2-1, the V gene TRBV29-1, with D possibly being TRBD1 or TRBD2 (5 bases each). Trimming shortened V by 7 bases and J by 7 bases, and 17 bases separated the two germline ends. Germline V gene lookup returns CDR1 SQVTM and CDR2 ANQGSEA. The CDR3 totals 13 residues. The CDR3 spells CSEPGYGTNEQFF. The CDR3, as DNA: TGCAGCGAGCCAGGGTATGGGACGAATGAGCAGTTCTTC.

There are a few counts of this clonotype. The chain is built from TRBV6-1 and TRBJ2-1; D ambiguous. Germline V gene data show CDR1 as MNHNS and CDR2 as SASEGT. The CDR3 contains 9 residues. V gave up 8 bases and J gave up 7 bases, with 3 bases separating them. CDR3 in amino acids: CASHNEQFF. The CDR3 region has the DNA TGTGCCAGCCATAATGAGCAGTTCTTC.

This clonotype was found once. The chain combines TRBV9 with TRBJ2-3; D is possibly TRBD2 (6 bases). The V end was cut by 4 bases, the J end by 2 bases, with 20 bases between. The CDR3 covers 17 residues. Germline-derived CDR1 and CDR2 are SGDLS and YYNGEE. CDR3 residues: CASSNPTTRTITDTQYF. The CDR3, as DNA: TGTGCCAGCAGCAACCCAACGACGCGGACTATCACAGATACGCAGTATTTT.

The chain is built from TRBV5-6 and TRBJ1-1; unclear D gene. Per the germline V gene, CDR1 is SGHDT and CDR2 is YYEEEE. Trimming cost V 6 bases and J 10 bases, with 13 bases left between them. The CDR3 consists of 11 residues. CDR3 sequence reads: CASISMTVAFF. The DNA for the CDR3 is TGTGCCAGCATCTCAATGACCGTAGCTTTCTTT.

The rearrangement uses TRBV27 and TRBJ2-1; 10 nucleotides match TRBD2. The CDR3 consists of 15 residues. From germline, CDR1 is MNHEY and CDR2 SMNVEV (reference sequence). V lost 10 bases to trimming and J lost 4 bases; unmatched junction nucleotides: 10. CDR3 sequence: CATGLAGGLYNEQFF. The CDR3 region has the DNA TGTGCCACGGGTTTAGCGGGAGGCTTATACAATGAGCAGTTCTTC.

The V and J genes are TRBV27 and TRBJ2-3; D unclear. The V end lost 7 bases, the J end lost 2 bases, and 7 bases lay between the germline ends. CDR3 length: 12 amino acids. Germline CDR1 reads MNHEY; CDR2 reads SMNVEV (reference sequence). The CDR3 loop is CASKQFTDTQYF. DNA for the CDR3: TGTGCCAGCAAACAATTCACAGATACGCAGTATTTT.

Ten or more counts support this clonotype. J is TRBJ2-3 and V is TRBV9, with D hard to call. CDR3 length: 13 amino acids. CDR1 is SGDLS and CDR2 is YYNGEE in the germline V gene. V lost 4 bases, J lost 6 bases, and 12 bases lay in between. The chain's CDR3 is CASSPIISDTQYF. Written as DNA, the CDR3 is TGTGCCAGCAGCCCTATAATTTCGGATACGCAGTATTTT.

The table lists this clonotype with a few counts. The V and J genes are TRBV5-1 and TRBJ2-5; the D gene is possibly TRBD2 (6 bases). CDR1 SGHRS and CDR2 YFSETQ come from the germline V gene. The CDR3 spans 14 residues. V was clipped by 1 base and J by 3 bases, with 10 bases between them. CDR3 DNA sequence: TGCGCCAGCAGCTTGATCCCGGGAGAAGAGACCCAGTACTTC. It encodes CASSLIPGEETQYF.

The rearrangement uses TRBV20-1 and TRBJ2-1; tentatively, D is TRBD2 (5 bases). Germline CDR1 DFQATT, CDR2 SNEGSKA (reference sequence). The CDR3 extends over 9 amino acids. CDR3 residues: CSPGDEQFF. CDR3 bases: TGCAGCCCCGGGGATGAGCAGTTCTTC.

This clonotype was seen repeatedly, ten times or more. The chain has TRBV5-1 and TRBJ2-1, with D tentatively TRBD2 (5 bases). The V end lost 6 bases, the J end lost 0 bases, and 13 bases lay between the germline ends. The CDR3 extends over 15 amino acids. CDR1 SGHRS and CDR2 YFSETQ come from the germline V gene. CDR3 nucleotide sequence: TGCGCCAGCACCAAAGCGGAAAGCTCCTACAATGAGCAGTTCTTC. This translates into CASTKAESSYNEQFF.

J is TRBJ2-1 and V is TRBV7-9; TRBD1 matches 10 bases. Germline assignment: CDR1 SEHNR and CDR2 FQNEAQ (reference sequence). J lost 6 bases, V lost 5 bases, and 13 bases had no gene match. The CDR3 spans 17 residues. CDR3 DNA: TGTGCCAGCAGCCTTAGAGCTAGACAGGGGGCCTCCAATGAGCAGTTCTTC. Encoded protein: CASSLRARQGASNEQFF.

The rearrangement uses TRBV27 and TRBJ2-7; 8 bases map to TRBD2. TRBJ2-5 explains the end of the DNA better; the J call may be wrong. CDR1 is MNHEY and CDR2 is SMNVEV in the germline V gene (reference sequence). CDR3 size: 15 residues. CDR3 coding DNA: TGTGCCAGCAGTTTATCGGCGGGGGGAATGGGGACCCAGTACTTC. It yields the protein CASSLSAGGMGTQYF.

The CDR3 sequence: CASSQNDPGTRGEQFF. In nucleotides, the CDR3 is TGCGCCAGCAGCCAAAATGACCCCGGGACTAGGGGCGAGCAGTTCTTC. The chain joins TRBV4-1 to TRBJ2-1, with 8 bases lining up with TRBD2. J was trimmed by 10 bases and V by 2 bases; bases with no gene match: 13. There are 16 residues in the CDR3. CDR1 is MGHRA, CDR2 YSYEKL, per germline.

Only a few counts were recorded for this clonotype. The chain carries TRBV20-1 and TRBJ2-3; 10 positions match TRBD2. This CDR3 spans 15 amino acids. Germline assignment: CDR1 DFQATT and CDR2 SNEGSKA (reference sequence). V shed 5 bases, J shed 6 bases, and the junction held 11 bases outside the gene matches. CDR3 residues: CSALGLAVGGDTQYF. CDR3 sequence (DNA): TGCAGTGCTTTAGGACTAGCGGTCGGGGGGGATACGCAGTATTTT.

The chain carries TRBV15 and TRBJ1-1, with TRBD1 as a possible D gene (5 bases). Per germline, CDR1 LNHNV and CDR2 YYDKDF (reference sequence). This CDR3 contains 16 residues. V was shortened by 4 bases and J by 1 base, with 16 bases between the two germline ends. CDR3 DNA sequence: TGTGCCACCAGCACCTTCGGGGGAGGGACGAACACTGAAGCTTTCTTT. Its translation is CATSTFGGGTNTEAFF.

This clonotype was detected only a few times. The CDR3 spells CASSQTPGQGFSEQYF. CDR3 bases: TGTGCCAGCAGCCAAACCCCGGGACAGGGTTTTTCCGAGCAGTACTTC. J is TRBJ2-7 and V is TRBV7-6; 9 nucleotides match TRBD1. CDR1 is SGHVS, CDR2 FNYEAQ, per germline. V lost 5 bases to trimming and J lost 6 bases; unmatched junction nucleotides: 14. This CDR3 spans 16 amino acids. Full variable domain (outside the CDR3, taken from reference TRBV7-6 and TRBJ2-7): GAGVSQSPRYKVTKRGQDVALRCDPISGHVSLYWYRQALGQGPEFLTYFNYEAQQDKSGLPNDRFSAERPEGSISTLTIQRTEQRDSAMYRCASSQTPGQGFSEQYFGPGTRLTVT.

The chain couples TRBV9 to TRBJ2-1; 16 nucleotides align to TRBD2. This CDR3 has 16 residues. Germline V gene sequence: CDR1 SGDLS, CDR2 YYNGEE. V lost 5 bases and J lost 9; bases outside the gene matches: 8. For the CDR3, the DNA is TGTGCCAGCAGGGGGACTAGCGGGAGGGATGGAGGTGAGCAGTTCTTC. It specifies CASRGTSGRDGGEQFF.